The entry that follows covers one T cell receptor (beta chain) sequence. Its antigen is undetermined. The data were obtained in a study of cytomegalovirus exposure and HLA in healthy donors. Whole-study results and caveats: Researchers reported in a later analysis that common viral pathogens appeared linked to several top clusters.

A multiplex PCR was run with 60 Vbeta primers and 13 Jbeta primers. The table came from immunoSEQ multiplex PCR; TCRdb's copy has only in-frame clones and leaves some out. Here the sample spans roughly 170,000 clones, over 65% being singletons. Source material: PBMCs. This clonotype was obtained from a female donor in good health and CMV-seronegative.

The CDR3, as DNA: TGTGCCAGTAGTGTACAGGGGGGGTCCTATGGCTACACCTTC. Protein sequence: CASSVQGGSYGYTF. V is TRBV19 and J is TRBJ1-2; 8 bases fit TRBD1. In germline, CDR1 is LNHDA, CDR2 SQIVND (reference sequence). V gave up 5 bases and J gave up 4 bases; unmatched junction bases: 6. The CDR3 runs 14 residues.